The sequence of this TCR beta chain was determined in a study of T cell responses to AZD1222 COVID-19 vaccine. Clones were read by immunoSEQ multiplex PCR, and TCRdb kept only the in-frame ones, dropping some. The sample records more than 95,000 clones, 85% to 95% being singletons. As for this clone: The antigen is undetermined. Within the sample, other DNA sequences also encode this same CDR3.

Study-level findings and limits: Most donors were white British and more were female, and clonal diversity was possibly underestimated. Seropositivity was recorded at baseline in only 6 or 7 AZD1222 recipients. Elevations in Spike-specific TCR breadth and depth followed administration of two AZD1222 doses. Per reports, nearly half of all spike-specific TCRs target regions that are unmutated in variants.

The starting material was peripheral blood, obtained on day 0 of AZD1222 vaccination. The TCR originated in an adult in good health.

The CDR3 region is CASNWGGTGELFF. In nucleotides, the CDR3 is TGTGCCAGCAATTGGGGTGGCACCGGGGAGCTGTTTTTT. The V call is TRBV27, the J call TRBJ2-2; D is unclear. This CDR3 region has 13 residues. CDR1 is MNHEY, CDR2 SMNVEV, per germline (reference sequence). V dropped 7 bases and J dropped 4 bases, with 10 bases sitting between them.